The 11 T cell receptor beta chains presented below share a single source sample, sequenced in a study of identical twins. From the 5' RACE reads, TCRdb called clonotypes with MiXCR, one entry per CDR3 protein. The sample yields roughly 700,000 distinct CDR3 sequences, under 9% seen once. In addition, the sample was reused for a study of yellow fever vaccine responses in identical twins.

The sample was PBMCs. The receptor source for this set is a woman aged 18-29 years in good health.

This clonotype was detected a few times. J is TRBJ2-7 and V is TRBV5-1, with 9 nucleotides matching TRBD1. V lost 7 bases, J lost 3 bases, and 20 bases stayed unmatched. The CDR3 extends over 18 amino acids. Per the germline V gene, CDR1 is SGHRS and CDR2 is YFSETQ. As DNA, the CDR3 is TGCGCCAGCTATCTCCGTCCCGGGACAGGGAGAGTACTCTACGAGCAGTACTTC. It translates to CASYLRPGTGRVLYEQYF.

This clonotype was seen more than once but under ten times. V usage is TRBV7-9 and J usage is TRBJ2-7; 7 nucleotides align to TRBD1. The germline V gene encodes CDR1 SEHNR and CDR2 FQNEAQ (reference sequence). The CDR3 totals 16 residues. The V and J ends lost 3 bases and 1 base, in that order; junction bases with no gene match: 9. The CDR3 is CASSFEAARGSYEQYF. CDR3 bases: TGTGCCAGCAGCTTTGAGGCCGCCAGGGGGTCCTACGAGCAGTACTTC.

This rearrangement joins TRBV27 to TRBJ2-5, with 9 bases that match TRBD1. CDR3 size: 15 residues. Germline-derived CDR1 and CDR2 are MNHEY and SMNVEV (reference sequence). V was pared by 5 bases and J by 4 bases, with 8 bases of the junction left unmatched. The CDR3 bases are TGTGCCAGCAGTGTCGGGACAGGGTTAGGAGAGACCCAGTACTTC. Translated, it gives CASSVGTGLGETQYF.

The gene calls are TRBV20-1 and TRBJ2-1; the D is unclear. V was cut by 3 bases and J by 4 bases, with 19 bases left in between. Per the germline V gene, CDR1 is DFQATT and CDR2 is SNEGSKA (reference sequence). The CDR3 has 16 residues. The chain's CDR3 is CSASPWGKGSYNEQFF. The CDR3 DNA reads TGCAGTGCTAGCCCCTGGGGAAAGGGATCTTACAATGAGCAGTTCTTC.

V gene TRBV29-1 combines with J gene TRBJ1-5; D not resolved. CDR1 and CDR2 from the germline V gene are SQVTM and ANQGSEA. The length of the CDR3 is 13 residues. Trimming pared 4 bases from V and 3 bases from J, leaving 10 bases between. The CDR3 is CSVGSLINQPQHF. In DNA, the CDR3 is TGCAGCGTTGGGAGCCTGATCAATCAGCCCCAGCATTTT.

This clonotype has ten or more counts. The CDR3 DNA reads TGTGCCAGCAGTTTGCTACCTAAGGGGGGCAGGGACGGCAATCAGCCCCAGCATTTT. Its translation is CASSLLPKGGRDGNQPQHF. The rearrangement uses TRBV28 and TRBJ1-5; D perhaps matches TRBD1 (6 bases). Germline CDR1 is MDHEN and CDR2 is SYDVKM. The CDR3 is 19 amino acids. V lost 3 bases, J lost 2 bases, and 23 bases lay in between.

A few counts support this clonotype. The chain has TRBV3-1 and TRBJ2-7, with D perhaps assigned TRBD1 or TRBD2 (7 bases each). The V and J ends lost 6 bases and 3 bases respectively, with 12 bases between them. The germline V gene encodes CDR1 LGHDT and CDR2 YNNKEL (reference sequence). The CDR3 runs to 13 residues. For the CDR3, the DNA is TGTGCCAGCAGACGCAGGGGGGGCTACGAGCAGTACTTC. Translating it yields CASRRRGGYEQYF.

The chain employs TRBV7-2 and TRBJ2-5; 10 nucleotides agree with TRBD2. The length of the CDR3 is 14 residues. The V gene end was trimmed by 5 bases and the J gene end by 5 bases; junction bases not matched to a gene: 5. Germline V CDR1 and CDR2: SGHTA, FQGNSA. The CDR3 reads CASSRGTSVETQYF. The CDR3 DNA follows: TGTGCCAGCAGCCGCGGGACTAGCGTTGAGACCCAGTACTTC.

A few counts support this clonotype. J is TRBJ2-5 and V is TRBV3-1; no clear D gene. The V gene lost 0 bases and the J gene lost 7 bases, with 12 bases spanning the gap. This CDR3 region has 14 residues. Looked up from germline, CDR1 is LGHDT and CDR2 is YNNKEL (reference sequence). CDR3 region: CASSQETVSGTQYF. The CDR3 DNA follows: TGTGCCAGCAGCCAAGAAACGGTTTCGGGGACCCAGTACTTC.

This rearrangement joins TRBV29-1 to TRBJ1-1; D not resolved. V lost 3 bases to trimming and J lost 0 bases, with 8 bases between them. The CDR3 is made up of 13 amino acids. The germline gives CDR1 SQVTM, CDR2 ANQGSEA. CDR3 sequence: CSVEGRLNTEAFF. The CDR3 coding sequence is TGCAGCGTTGAGGGAAGACTGAACACTGAAGCTTTCTTT.

The chain has TRBV9 and TRBJ2-1, with 7 bases fitting TRBD2. This CDR3 has 18 residues. Losses at the gene ends were 0 bases for V and 4 bases for J; bases not matched to a gene: 13. Germline CDR1 and CDR2: SGDLS and YYNGEE. The CDR3 is CASSVAGRGPLFYNEQFF. CDR3 nucleotides: TGTGCCAGCAGCGTAGCTGGGAGGGGCCCCCTATTTTACAATGAGCAGTTCTTC.